These T cell receptor beta chains were read from a single sample in a study of beta chain features in type 1 diabetes. Assay used: immunoSEQ multiplex PCR; TCRdb lists only in-frame clones, some missing. The data hold approximately 270,000 clones, with roughly an eighth observed a single time. The sample was naive CD4+ T cells from blood. These receptors originate from a man in his thirties or forties with type 1 diabetes. CDR3s include the opening cysteine and the closing phenylalanine or tryptophan. Each record gives: V gene, D gene, J gene, clone size, CDR3 DNA, CDR3 protein. A D gene is named only where the DNA matches it firmly. Some rows have no size entry. The others give once, few or many, or a class for an expanded clone.

v_gene: TRBV30; d_gene: -; j_gene: TRBJ1-3; abundance: few; CDR3nt: TGTGCCTGGACTGGAGGAGTTGGAAACACCATATATTTT; CDR3aa: CAWTGGVGNTIYF
v_gene: TRBV18; d_gene: -; j_gene: TRBJ2-5; abundance: few; CDR3nt: TGTGCCAGCTATCCTCCGGGGAACCAAGAGACCCAGTACTTC; CDR3aa: CASYPPGNQETQYF
v_gene: TRBV18; d_gene: TRBD2; j_gene: TRBJ2-3; abundance: -; CDR3nt: TGTGCCAGCTCACCACCGCTAGCTAGCGGTTACACAGATACGCAGTATTTT; CDR3aa: CASSPPLASGYTDTQYF
v_gene: TRBV7-9; d_gene: -; j_gene: TRBJ2-1; abundance: few; CDR3nt: TGTGCCAGCAGCTTATTGACGGCAGGTGGATTGTTCTTC; CDR3aa: CASSLLTAGGLFF
v_gene: TRBV21-1; d_gene: -; j_gene: TRBJ2-6; abundance: -; CDR3nt: TGTGCCAGCAGCTTCTCAGGCTCTGGGGCCAACGTCCTGACTTTC; CDR3aa: CASSFSGSGANVLTF
v_gene: TRBV18; d_gene: -; j_gene: TRBJ1-1; abundance: -; CDR3nt: TGTGCCAGCTCACATTCCAGGGGGAACACTGAAGCTTTCTTT; CDR3aa: CASSHSRGNTEAFF
v_gene: TRBV6-1; d_gene: -; j_gene: TRBJ2-1; abundance: few; CDR3nt: TGTGCCAGCAGTTCTGGGAGTCCCTCCTACAATGAGCAGTTCTTC; CDR3aa: CASSSGSPSYNEQFF
v_gene: TRBV9; d_gene: TRBD2; j_gene: TRBJ2-3; abundance: few; CDR3nt: TGTGCCAGCAGCCCAGTTTCTAGCGGTGCTAGCACAGATACGCAGTATTTT; CDR3aa: CASSPVSSGASTDTQYF
v_gene: TRBV28; d_gene: -; j_gene: TRBJ2-7; abundance: few; CDR3nt: TGTGCCAGCAATCCTAGGGGGCGGGGCCGCGTCGGGCAGTACTTC; CDR3aa: CASNPRGRGRVGQYF
v_gene: TRBV29-1; d_gene: TRBD1; j_gene: TRBJ2-5; abundance: few; CDR3nt: TGCAGCGTTGCGGTCTATTCAGGGGGCGGAGAGACCCAGTACTTC; CDR3aa: CSVAVYSGGGETQYF
v_gene: TRBV28; d_gene: TRBD1; j_gene: TRBJ1-1; abundance: -; CDR3nt: TGTGCCAGCAGTGACAGGGCGAACACTGAAGCTTTCTTT; CDR3aa: CASSDRANTEAFF
v_gene: TRBV2; d_gene: -; j_gene: TRBJ2-5; abundance: few; CDR3nt: TGTGCCAGCAGTGAATATCAAGAGACCCAGTACTTC; CDR3aa: CASSEYQETQYF
v_gene: TRBV19; d_gene: TRBD1; j_gene: TRBJ1-5; abundance: -; CDR3nt: TGTGCCAGTAGCTCCCCCGGGGACAGGGGGCACGGCAATCAGCCCCAGCATTTT; CDR3aa: CASSSPGDRGHGNQPQHF
v_gene: TRBV5-1; d_gene: TRBD2; j_gene: TRBJ2-2; abundance: -; CDR3nt: TGCGCCAGCAGCTTGGAGACTGCTGGACTAGCAACTACGAACACCGGGGAGCTGTTTTTT; CDR3aa: CASSLETAGLATTNTGELFF
v_gene: TRBV5-6; d_gene: -; j_gene: TRBJ2-7; abundance: -; CDR3nt: TGTGCCAGCAGCTTGCGGAGGTTCTACGAGCAGTACTTC; CDR3aa: CASSLRRFYEQYF
v_gene: TRBV30; d_gene: -; j_gene: TRBJ2-2; abundance: few; CDR3nt: TGTGCCTGGTCGACAGCCGGGGAGCTGTTTTTT; CDR3aa: CAWSTAGELFF
v_gene: TRBV28; d_gene: -; j_gene: TRBJ2-7; abundance: -; CDR3nt: TGTGCCAGCAGTTCGGACTCGGCCGAGCAGTACTTC; CDR3aa: CASSSDSAEQYF
v_gene: TRBV6-5; d_gene: TRBD2; j_gene: TRBJ2-1; abundance: -; CDR3nt: TGTGCCAGCAGTTACACCCCGAGCGGGAGCCACAATGAGCAGTTCTTC; CDR3aa: CASSYTPSGSHNEQFF
v_gene: TRBV28; d_gene: -; j_gene: TRBJ1-2; abundance: few; CDR3nt: TGTGCCAGCAGCTCGCCTGGGCCCTATGGCTACACCTTC; CDR3aa: CASSSPGPYGYTF
v_gene: TRBV28; d_gene: -; j_gene: TRBJ2-6; abundance: -; CDR3nt: TGTGCCAGCACCCCAGGGGCCTGGCCTGGGGCCAACGTCCTGACTTTC; CDR3aa: CASTPGAWPGANVLTF
v_gene: TRBV9; d_gene: TRBD1; j_gene: TRBJ1-4; abundance: -; CDR3nt: TGTGCCAGCAGCAAATCAGGGGGCTCGGGTGAAAAACTGTTTTTT; CDR3aa: CASSKSGGSGEKLFF
v_gene: TRBV18; d_gene: TRBD1; j_gene: TRBJ2-5; abundance: few; CDR3nt: TGTGCCAGCTCACCCTACAGGGGGGATCAAGAGACCCAGTACTTC; CDR3aa: CASSPYRGDQETQYF
v_gene: TRBV28; d_gene: TRBD2; j_gene: TRBJ2-1; abundance: few; CDR3nt: TGTGCCAGCAGTTTAGGCGGGAGTGTAAGTGAGCAGTTCTTC; CDR3aa: CASSLGGSVSEQFF
v_gene: TRBV10-3; d_gene: TRBD1; j_gene: TRBJ2-7; abundance: -; CDR3nt: TGTGCCATCAGGACGGAGGACAGGGTTCACGAGCAGTACTTC; CDR3aa: CAIRTEDRVHEQYF
v_gene: TRBV7-6; d_gene: -; j_gene: TRBJ2-2; abundance: few; CDR3nt: TGTGCCAGCAGCCCTGTCCCGAGCACCGGGGAGCTGTTTTTT; CDR3aa: CASSPVPSTGELFF
v_gene: TRBV19; d_gene: -; j_gene: TRBJ2-6; abundance: few; CDR3nt: TGTGCCAGTAAAAAAAATCCGGGCTCTGGGGCCAACGTCCTGACTTTC; CDR3aa: CASKKNPGSGANVLTF
v_gene: TRBV5-1; d_gene: TRBD1; j_gene: TRBJ2-7; abundance: few; CDR3nt: TGCGCCAGCAGCAGGACAGGGTATAACGAGCAGTACTTC; CDR3aa: CASSRTGYNEQYF
v_gene: TRBV18; d_gene: -; j_gene: TRBJ2-1; abundance: few; CDR3nt: TGTGCCAGCTCACCACCCGGGTCCAATGAGCAGTTCTTC; CDR3aa: CASSPPGSNEQFF
v_gene: TRBV7-7; d_gene: -; j_gene: TRBJ2-7; abundance: -; CDR3nt: TGTGCTAGTCGAGGTTGCTCCGGGACTGACTACGAGCAGTACTTC; CDR3aa: CASRGCSGTDYEQYF
v_gene: TRBV5-1; d_gene: -; j_gene: TRBJ2-3; abundance: -; CDR3nt: TGCGCCAGCAGCTTGGAGGAGTTGGCAGATACGCAGTATTTT; CDR3aa: CASSLEELADTQYF
v_gene: TRBV7-9; d_gene: -; j_gene: TRBJ1-2; abundance: -; CDR3nt: TGTGCCAGCAGCTTAGCGACAGACTATGGCTACACCTTC; CDR3aa: CASSLATDYGYTF
v_gene: TRBV4-2; d_gene: -; j_gene: TRBJ2-7; abundance: -; CDR3nt: TGTGCCAGCAGCTGGCGACTAGTTGGGAACTACGAGCAGTACTTC; CDR3aa: CASSWRLVGNYEQYF
v_gene: TRBV5-4; d_gene: -; j_gene: TRBJ2-1; abundance: few; CDR3nt: TGTGCCAGCAGCTTGGCCAGTCAAAGACTAAACTACAATGAGCAGTTCTTC; CDR3aa: CASSLASQRLNYNEQFF
v_gene: TRBV6-5; d_gene: -; j_gene: TRBJ1-1; abundance: -; CDR3nt: TGTGCCAGCAGAACAGGATTGACTGAAGCTTTCTTT; CDR3aa: CASRTGLTEAFF
v_gene: TRBV10-3; d_gene: -; j_gene: TRBJ2-1; abundance: few; CDR3nt: TGTGCCATCAGCGGCGGCAGCAGCTCCTACAATGAGCAGTTCTTC; CDR3aa: CAISGGSSSYNEQFF
v_gene: TRBV4-2; d_gene: TRBD2; j_gene: TRBJ2-1; abundance: few; CDR3nt: TGTGCCAGCAGCCAAGAAGCTAGCGGTGTATACAATGAGCAGTTCTTC; CDR3aa: CASSQEASGVYNEQFF
v_gene: TRBV5-1; d_gene: -; j_gene: TRBJ2-5; abundance: few; CDR3nt: TGCGCCAGCAGCTTCGGACAGTCCCAAGAGACCCAGTACTTC; CDR3aa: CASSFGQSQETQYF
v_gene: TRBV2; d_gene: -; j_gene: TRBJ2-3; abundance: few; CDR3nt: TGTGCCACCCAAATAGCAGATACGCAGTATTTT; CDR3aa: CATQIADTQYF
v_gene: TRBV15; d_gene: -; j_gene: TRBJ2-1; abundance: few; CDR3nt: TGTGCCACCAGCAGAGATAACTCCAATGAGCAGTTCTTC; CDR3aa: CATSRDNSNEQFF
v_gene: TRBV18; d_gene: TRBD2; j_gene: TRBJ2-7; abundance: few; CDR3nt: TGTGCCAGCTCACGGCTAGCGGGTTCCTACGAGCAGTACTTC; CDR3aa: CASSRLAGSYEQYF
v_gene: TRBV29-1; d_gene: -; j_gene: TRBJ2-1; abundance: few; CDR3nt: TGCAGCGCTTCGACGGGATACAATGAGCAGTTCTTC; CDR3aa: CSASTGYNEQFF
v_gene: TRBV2; d_gene: -; j_gene: TRBJ2-3; abundance: -; CDR3nt: TGTGCCAGCAGTGAACAGGGAAGCACAGATACGCAGTATTTT; CDR3aa: CASSEQGSTDTQYF
v_gene: TRBV9; d_gene: TRBD1; j_gene: TRBJ1-1; abundance: few; CDR3nt: TGTGCCAGCAGCGCGGGACAGGGACACACTGAAGCTTTCTTT; CDR3aa: CASSAGQGHTEAFF
v_gene: TRBV9; d_gene: -; j_gene: TRBJ1-1; abundance: few; CDR3nt: TGTGCCAGCAGCGGGGGATATTCGAGGGACACTGAAGCTTTCTTT; CDR3aa: CASSGGYSRDTEAFF
v_gene: TRBV7-9; d_gene: TRBD1; j_gene: TRBJ2-5; abundance: -; CDR3nt: TGTGCCAGCAGCTTGTCCTACAGGGGAGAGACCCAGTACTTC; CDR3aa: CASSLSYRGETQYF
v_gene: TRBV7-2; d_gene: -; j_gene: TRBJ2-3; abundance: -; CDR3nt: TGTGCCAGCAGCTCGTACGCTCGAGTGAGGGCAGATACGCAGTATTTT; CDR3aa: CASSSYARVRADTQYF
v_gene: TRBV5-4; d_gene: TRBD2; j_gene: TRBJ2-3; abundance: -; CDR3nt: TGTGCCAGCAGCCTTGGGACTAGCGGGAGCACAGATACGCAGTATTTT; CDR3aa: CASSLGTSGSTDTQYF